Presented here are 19 T cell receptor beta chains from one specimen sequenced in a study of shared clonotypes between healthy human individuals. Data came from immunoSEQ multiplex PCR; TCRdb stores just in-frame clones and leaves some out. The table includes over 1.4 million clones, approximately 97% detected once. Source material: naive CD4+ T cells sorted from blood. Subset reported: CD45RA+ positively selected. The source is a man aged 30 to 39 in good health.

The V and J genes are TRBV19 and TRBJ2-6; D is tentatively TRBD1 or TRBD2 (5 bases each). The CDR3 consists of 17 residues. Germline CDR1 is LNHDA and CDR2 is SQIVND (reference sequence). V lost 4 bases and J lost 0, with 13 bases in between. CDR3 nucleotide sequence: TGTGCCAGTAGTAGCCGGGACGGCATCTCTGGGGCCAACGTCCTGACTTTC. It specifies CASSSRDGISGANVLTF.

The chain has TRBV5-1 and TRBJ1-2, with 7 bases identical to TRBD1. The CDR3 has 15 amino acids. V gave up 3 bases and J gave up 6 bases; unmatched junction bases: 11. In germline, CDR1 is SGHRS, CDR2 YFSETQ. CDR3 nucleotide sequence: TGCGCCAGCAGCTCAGCACAGGGGACCCTTAATGGCTACACCTTC. Its protein product is CASSSAQGTLNGYTF.

This clone has a single count. V and J are TRBV5-1 and TRBJ2-7; D uncertain. Germline CDR1 SGHRS, CDR2 YFSETQ. With 2 bases removed from V and 0 bases from J, the gap between germline ends came to 9 bases. The CDR3 extends over 14 amino acids. In nucleotides, the CDR3 is TGCGCCAGCAGCTTAACGGTGAGCTCCTACGAGCAGTACTTC. It translates to CASSLTVSSYEQYF.

V usage is TRBV9 and J usage is TRBJ2-2, with 12 bases lining up with TRBD2. From germline, CDR1 is SGDLS and CDR2 YYNGEE. The CDR3 contains 18 residues. Losses at the gene ends were 0 bases for V and 7 bases for J; bases not matched to a gene: 10. CDR3 amino acids: CASSVVVWTSGNGGELFF. In DNA form, the CDR3 reads TGTGCCAGCAGCGTAGTAGTTTGGACTAGCGGGAATGGCGGGGAGCTGTTTTTT.

On this clone itself: Other DNA sequences within the sample encode an identical CDR3. This chain connects TRBV9 to TRBJ1-5; D possibly corresponds to TRBD1 (5 bases). Germline V CDR1 and CDR2: SGDLS, YYNGEE. The CDR3 spans 14 residues. With 0 bases removed from V and 6 bases from J, the gap between germline ends came to 10 bases. CDR3 protein: CASSVGQGGQPQHF. In DNA form, the CDR3 reads TGTGCCAGCAGCGTAGGGCAGGGCGGTCAGCCCCAGCATTTT.

V gene TRBV9 combines with J gene TRBJ1-3; TRBD1 is a possible D gene (5 bases). V was clipped by 3 bases and J by 0 bases, with 13 bases between them. CDR3 length: 16 amino acids. Germline-derived CDR1 and CDR2 are SGDLS and YYNGEE. The CDR3, as DNA: TGTGCCAGCAGCGCCAGGGACGGCAGCTCTGGAAACACCATATATTTT. As protein: CASSARDGSSGNTIYF.

The J gene is TRBJ2-3, the V gene TRBV9, with D possibly TRBD2 on 6 matching bases. V dropped 4 bases and J dropped 4 bases, with 13 bases sitting between them. The CDR3 contains 14 residues. The germline V gene encodes CDR1 SGDLS and CDR2 YYNGEE. The CDR3 DNA is TGTGCCAGCAGCCGGAGCGGGTCTTCAGATACGCAGTATTTT. Its protein is CASSRSGSSDTQYF.

The gene calls are TRBV29-1 and TRBJ2-3, with 12 bases fitting TRBD2. The V gene's germline CDR1 is SQVTM and CDR2 ANQGSEA. There are 14 residues in the CDR3. With V trimmed by 6 bases and J by 7 bases, 8 bases remained unmatched. CDR3 coding DNA: TGCAGCGTGGATCTAGCGGGAGGGTCCCATACGCAGTATTTT. This sequence encodes CSVDLAGGSHTQYF.

The V call is TRBV14, the J call TRBJ1-4; D possibly corresponds to TRBD1 (5 bases). Per germline, CDR1 SGHDN and CDR2 FVKESK. This CDR3 contains 13 residues. The V end lost 2 bases, the J end lost 10 bases, and 11 bases lay between the germline ends. CDR3: CASSQQLGGKLFF. The CDR3 DNA is TGTGCCAGCAGCCAACAGCTGGGGGGAAAACTGTTTTTT.

This clone appeared many times. The chain recombines TRBV6-1 with TRBJ2-7; D might be TRBD2 (5 bases). Trimming stripped 6 bases from V and 4 bases from J, with 16 bases between. Germline V gene lookup returns CDR1 MNHNS and CDR2 SASEGT. The CDR3 is 14 residues long. The CDR3 nucleotides read TGTGCCAGCAGAGCGACTAACGTTGGGTACGAGCAGTACTTC. This gives the protein CASRATNVGYEQYF.

The rearrangement links TRBV2 to TRBJ2-3; perhaps TRBD2 as D (6 bases). Trimming left V 5 bases short and J 0 bases short, with 6 bases between. CDR3 length: 13 residues. The V gene's germline CDR1 is SNHLY and CDR2 FYNNEI. CDR3 DNA sequence: TGTGCCAGCAGTAGCGGGAGCACAGATACGCAGTATTTT. Translating gives CASSSGSTDTQYF.

Only one count was recorded for this clone. The gene calls are TRBV6-5 and TRBJ2-7, with D perhaps TRBD1 (5 bases). The CDR3 runs 13 residues. Germline CDR1 MNHEY, CDR2 SVGAGI. V lost 6 bases, J lost 2 bases, and 11 bases lay in between. CDR3: CASSQRQPYEQYF. DNA of the CDR3: TGTGCCAGCAGCCAACGACAGCCCTACGAGCAGTACTTC.

This clone has a handful of counts. The chain has TRBV11-3 and TRBJ2-7; 7 bases agree with TRBD2. With V trimmed by 1 base and J by 0 bases, 0 bases remained unmatched. This CDR3 has 14 residues. Germline lookup yields CDR1 SGHNT and CDR2 YENEEA. The CDR3 region has the DNA TGTGCCAGCAGCTTAGGCGGGAGCTCCTACGAGCAGTACTTC. This translates into CASSLGGSSYEQYF. Drawing the rest from reference TRBV11-3 and TRBJ2-7, the complete variable domain is EAGVVQSPRYKIIEKKQPVAFWCNPISGHNTLYWYLQNLGQGPELLIRYENEEAVDDSQLPKDRFSAERLKGVDSTLKIQPAELGDSAVYLCASSLGGSSYEQYFGPGTRLTVT.

This chain joins TRBV5-6 and TRBJ2-2; TRBD1 matches at 8 bases. CDR1 and CDR2 (germline): SGHDT, YYEEEE. The CDR3 length is 15 residues. V lost 3 bases, J lost 9 bases, and 10 bases stayed unmatched. The CDR3 spells CASSSPDRAKRELFF. CDR3 in DNA: TGTGCCAGCAGCTCCCCGGACAGGGCGAAGAGGGAGCTGTTTTTT.

CDR3 in DNA: TGTGCCAGCAACCGAGCAGAACACTATGGCTACACCTTC. Translation: CASNRAEHYGYTF. The chain joins TRBV21-1 to TRBJ1-2. TRBV21-1 is labeled a pseudogene. This CDR3 has 13 amino acids.

As regards this clone: Other DNA sequences from this sample encode an identical CDR3 as well. The V call is TRBV9, the J call TRBJ2-7; D is perhaps TRBD1 (5 bases). V was pared by 0 bases and J by 2 bases, with 9 bases between. The germline V gene encodes CDR1 SGDLS and CDR2 YYNGEE. The CDR3 contains 14 residues. In DNA, the CDR3 is TGTGCCAGCAGCGTAGCAGGGCGTACCTACGAGCAGTACTTC. Protein sequence: CASSVAGRTYEQYF.

The chain is built from TRBV6-5 and TRBJ1-1, with D hard to call. The CDR3 extends over 13 amino acids. CDR1 is MNHEY and CDR2 is SVGAGI in the germline V gene. The V end lost 0 bases, the J end lost 4 bases, and 6 bases lay between the germline ends. CDR3 loop: CASSYSGTTEAFF. For the CDR3, the DNA is TGTGCCAGCAGTTACTCAGGTACCACTGAAGCTTTCTTT.

As to this clone: Other DNA sequences from this sample encode an identical CDR3 as well. The J gene is TRBJ2-3, the V gene TRBV28; the match to TRBD2 covers 7 bases. The J segment lost 3 bases and the V segment lost 2 bases, leaving 5 bases of the junction unmatched. CDR3 length: 15 residues. Germline CDR1 is MDHEN and CDR2 is SYDVKM. CDR3: CASSLAGVGTDTQYF. CDR3 bases: TGTGCCAGCAGTTTAGCGGGAGTCGGTACAGATACGCAGTATTTT.

This chain uses TRBV27 with TRBJ2-7; D is unresolved. CDR3 size: 13 residues. Per the germline V gene, CDR1 is MNHEY and CDR2 is SMNVEV (reference sequence). Trimming shortened V by 1 base and J by 0 bases, and 4 bases separated the two germline ends. For the CDR3, the DNA is TGTGCCAGCAGTTTATTCGGCTCCTACGAGCAGTACTTC. This codes for CASSLFGSYEQYF.